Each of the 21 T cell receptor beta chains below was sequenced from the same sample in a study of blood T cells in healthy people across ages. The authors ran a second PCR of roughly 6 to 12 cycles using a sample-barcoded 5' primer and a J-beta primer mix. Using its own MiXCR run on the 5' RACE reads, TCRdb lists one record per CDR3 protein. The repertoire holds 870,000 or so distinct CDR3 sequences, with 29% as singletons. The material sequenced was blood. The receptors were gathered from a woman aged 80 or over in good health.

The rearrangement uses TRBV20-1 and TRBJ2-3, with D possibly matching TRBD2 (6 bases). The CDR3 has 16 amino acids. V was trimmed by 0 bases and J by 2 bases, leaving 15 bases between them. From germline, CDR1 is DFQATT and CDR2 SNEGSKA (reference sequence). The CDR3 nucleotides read TGCAGTGCTAGAGATCCACTAGCCCGGGCCACAGATACGCAGTATTTT. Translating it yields CSARDPLARATDTQYF.

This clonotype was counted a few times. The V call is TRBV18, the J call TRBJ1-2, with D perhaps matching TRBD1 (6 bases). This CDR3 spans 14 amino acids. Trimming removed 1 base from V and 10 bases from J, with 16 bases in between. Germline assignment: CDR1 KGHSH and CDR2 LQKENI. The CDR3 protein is CASSPQAGDPVYTF. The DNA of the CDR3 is TGTGCCAGCTCACCACAGGCAGGGGACCCTGTCTACACCTTC.

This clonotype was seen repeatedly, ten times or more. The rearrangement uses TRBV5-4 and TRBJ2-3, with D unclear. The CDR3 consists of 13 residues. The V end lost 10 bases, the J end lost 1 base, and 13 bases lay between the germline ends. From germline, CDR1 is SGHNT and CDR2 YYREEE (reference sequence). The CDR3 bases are TGTGCCCCGGGCACCCGAGGCACAGATACGCAGTATTTT. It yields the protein CAPGTRGTDTQYF.

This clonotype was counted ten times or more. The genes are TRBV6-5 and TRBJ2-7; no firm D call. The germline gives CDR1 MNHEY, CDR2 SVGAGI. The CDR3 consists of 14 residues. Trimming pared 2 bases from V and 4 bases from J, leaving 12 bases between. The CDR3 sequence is CASSYDTSTYEQYF. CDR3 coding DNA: TGTGCCAGCAGTTACGATACCAGCACTTACGAGCAGTACTTC.

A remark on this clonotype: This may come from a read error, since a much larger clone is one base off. The CDR3 sequence: CAGSGTGGDIQYF. For the CDR3, the DNA is TGTGCCGGTAGCGGGACAGGGGGGGACATTCAGTACTTC. The chain combines TRBV19 with TRBJ2-5; 11 bases align to TRBD1. TRBJ2-4 matches the DNA end more closely, so the J call is doubtful. The CDR3 is 13 amino acids. CDR1 and CDR2 from the germline V gene are LNHDA and SQIVND (reference sequence).

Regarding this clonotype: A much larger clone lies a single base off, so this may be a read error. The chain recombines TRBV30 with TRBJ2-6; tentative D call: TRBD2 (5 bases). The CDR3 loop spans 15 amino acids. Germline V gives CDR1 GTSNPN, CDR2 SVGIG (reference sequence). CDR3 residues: CARSVGGTGANVLTF. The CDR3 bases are TGTGCCCGGAGTGTAGGAGGTACTGGGGCCAACGTCCTGACTTTC.

Here the CDR3 reads CASSERQGASGANVLTF. In DNA, the CDR3 is TGTGCCAGCAGCGAGCGACAGGGGGCCTCTGGGGCCAACGTCCTGACTTTC. The gene calls are TRBV2 and TRBJ2-6; TRBD1 aligns across 10 bases. This CDR3 is 17 amino acids long. The V segment lost 6 bases and the J segment 0 bases; nucleotides outside the gene matches: 5. Germline V gene sequence: CDR1 SNHLY, CDR2 FYNNEI.

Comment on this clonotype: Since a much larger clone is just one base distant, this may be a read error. This chain's CDR3 is CASSKGLAGGPDEQYF. The DNA for the CDR3 is TGCGCCAGCAGCAAGGGACTAGCGGGGGGGCCTGATGAGCAGTACTTC. The chain combines TRBV5-1 with TRBJ2-5; TRBD2 aligns across 16 bases. Germline V lookup: CDR1 SGHRS, CDR2 YFSETQ. This CDR3 has 16 amino acids. J gave up 11 bases and V 4 bases, and 11 bases lay outside the gene matches.

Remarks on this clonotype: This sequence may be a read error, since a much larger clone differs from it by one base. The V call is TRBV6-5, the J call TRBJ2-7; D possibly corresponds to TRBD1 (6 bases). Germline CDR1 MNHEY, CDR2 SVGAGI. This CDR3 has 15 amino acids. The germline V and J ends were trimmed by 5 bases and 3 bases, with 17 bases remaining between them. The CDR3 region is CASSRPSTGSYEQYF. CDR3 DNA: TGTGCCAGCAGTCGCCCTTCGACAGGTAGCTACGAGCAGTACTTC.

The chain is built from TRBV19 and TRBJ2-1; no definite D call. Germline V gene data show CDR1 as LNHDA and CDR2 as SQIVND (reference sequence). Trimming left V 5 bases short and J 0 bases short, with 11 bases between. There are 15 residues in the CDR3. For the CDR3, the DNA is TGTGCCAGTAGTCCCCGGGCCCTCTCCTACAATGAGCAGTTCTTC. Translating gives CASSPRALSYNEQFF.

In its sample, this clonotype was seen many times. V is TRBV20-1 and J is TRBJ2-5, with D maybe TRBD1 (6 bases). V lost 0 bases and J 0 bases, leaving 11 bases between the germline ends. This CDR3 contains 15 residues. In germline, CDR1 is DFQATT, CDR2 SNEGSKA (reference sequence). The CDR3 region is CSARDGQGYQETQYF. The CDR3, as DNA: TGCAGTGCTAGAGATGGCCAGGGGTACCAAGAGACCCAGTACTTC.

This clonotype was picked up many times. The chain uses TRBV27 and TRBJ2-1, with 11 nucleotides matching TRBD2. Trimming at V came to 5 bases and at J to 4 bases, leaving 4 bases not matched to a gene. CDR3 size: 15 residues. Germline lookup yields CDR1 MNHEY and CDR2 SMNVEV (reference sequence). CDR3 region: CASSRLAGMYNEQFF. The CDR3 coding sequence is TGTGCCAGCAGTAGACTAGCGGGGATGTACAATGAGCAGTTCTTC.

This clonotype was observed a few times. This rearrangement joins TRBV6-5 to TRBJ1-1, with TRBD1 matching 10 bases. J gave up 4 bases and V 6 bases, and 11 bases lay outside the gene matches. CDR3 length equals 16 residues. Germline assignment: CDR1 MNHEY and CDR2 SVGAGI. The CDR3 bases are TGTGCCAGCAGGACAGGGGGCCGTAGAATGGGCACTGAAGCTTTCTTT. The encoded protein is CASRTGGRRMGTEAFF.

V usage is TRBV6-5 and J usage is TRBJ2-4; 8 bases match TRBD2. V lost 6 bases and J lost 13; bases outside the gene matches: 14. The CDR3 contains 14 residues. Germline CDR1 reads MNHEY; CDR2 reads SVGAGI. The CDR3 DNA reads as TGTGCCAGCAGCCACTTTAGCGGGGTCAATGAGCAGTACTTC. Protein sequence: CASSHFSGVNEQYF.

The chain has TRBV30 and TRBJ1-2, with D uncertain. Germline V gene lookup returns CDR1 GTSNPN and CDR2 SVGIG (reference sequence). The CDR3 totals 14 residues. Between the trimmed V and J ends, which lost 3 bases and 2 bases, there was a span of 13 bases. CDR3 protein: CAWRRHRPNYGYTF. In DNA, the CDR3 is TGTGCCTGGAGAAGACACCGCCCGAACTATGGCTACACCTTC. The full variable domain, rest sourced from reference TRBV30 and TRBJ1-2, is SQTIHQWPATLVQPVGSPLSLECTVEGTSNPNLYWYRQAAGRGLQLLFYSVGIGQISSEVPQNLSASRPQDRQFILSSKKLLLSDSGFYLCAWRRHRPNYGYTFGSGTRLTVV.

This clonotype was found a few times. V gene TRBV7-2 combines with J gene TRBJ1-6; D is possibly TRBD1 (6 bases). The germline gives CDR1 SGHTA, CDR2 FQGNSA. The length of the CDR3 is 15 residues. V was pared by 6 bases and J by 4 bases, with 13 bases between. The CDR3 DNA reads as TGTGCCAGCAGGCCTACAGGGATTTATAATTCACCCCTCCACTTT. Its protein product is CASRPTGIYNSPLHF.

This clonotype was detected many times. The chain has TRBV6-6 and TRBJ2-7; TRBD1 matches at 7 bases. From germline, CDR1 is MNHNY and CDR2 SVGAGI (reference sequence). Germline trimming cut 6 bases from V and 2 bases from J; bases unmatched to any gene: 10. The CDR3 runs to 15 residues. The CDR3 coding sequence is TGTGCCAGCAGACGACAGGGTGAACCTACCTACGAGCAGTACTTC. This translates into CASRRQGEPTYEQYF.

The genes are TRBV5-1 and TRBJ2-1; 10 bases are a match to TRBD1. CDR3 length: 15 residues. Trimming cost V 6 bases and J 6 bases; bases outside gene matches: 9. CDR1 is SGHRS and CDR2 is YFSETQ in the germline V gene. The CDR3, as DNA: TGCGCCAGCAAAACTGCCGGGACAGGGGTCAATGAGCAGTTCTTC. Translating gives CASKTAGTGVNEQFF.

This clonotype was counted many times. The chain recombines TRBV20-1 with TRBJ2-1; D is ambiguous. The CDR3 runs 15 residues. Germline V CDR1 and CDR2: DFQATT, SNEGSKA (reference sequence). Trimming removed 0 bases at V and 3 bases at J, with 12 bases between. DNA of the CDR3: TGCAGTGCTAGAGATCTAGGGAATGTCTACAATGAGCAGTTCTTC. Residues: CSARDLGNVYNEQFF.

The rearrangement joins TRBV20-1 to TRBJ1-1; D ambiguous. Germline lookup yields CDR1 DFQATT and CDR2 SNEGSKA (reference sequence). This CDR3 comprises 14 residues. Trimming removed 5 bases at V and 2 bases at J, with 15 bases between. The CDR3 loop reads CSAGPDSTNTEAFF. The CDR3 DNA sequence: TGCAGTGCTGGACCCGACTCAACAAACACTGAAGCTTTCTTT.

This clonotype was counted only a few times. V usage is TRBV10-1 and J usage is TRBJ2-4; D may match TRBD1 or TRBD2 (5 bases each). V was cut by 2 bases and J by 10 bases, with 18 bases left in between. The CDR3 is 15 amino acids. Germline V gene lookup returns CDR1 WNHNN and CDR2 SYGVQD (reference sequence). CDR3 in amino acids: CASSERGRAGGIQYF. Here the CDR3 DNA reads TGCGCCAGCAGTGAGAGGGGAAGGGCGGGTGGAATTCAGTACTTC.